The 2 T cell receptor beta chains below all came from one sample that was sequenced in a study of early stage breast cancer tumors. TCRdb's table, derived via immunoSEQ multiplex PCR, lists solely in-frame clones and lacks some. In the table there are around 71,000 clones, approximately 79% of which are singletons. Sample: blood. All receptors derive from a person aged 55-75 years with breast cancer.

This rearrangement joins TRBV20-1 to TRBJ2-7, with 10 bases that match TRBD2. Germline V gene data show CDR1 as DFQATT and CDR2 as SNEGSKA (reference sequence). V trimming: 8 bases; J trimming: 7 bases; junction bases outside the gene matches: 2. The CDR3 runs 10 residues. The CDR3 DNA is TGCAGTACACTAGCGGGAGAGCAGTACTTC. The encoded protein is CSTLAGEQYF.

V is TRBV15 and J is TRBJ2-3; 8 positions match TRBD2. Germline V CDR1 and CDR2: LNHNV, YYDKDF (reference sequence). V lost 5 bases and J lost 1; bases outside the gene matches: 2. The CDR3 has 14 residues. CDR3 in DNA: TGTGCCACCAGCCTCGGGAGGGGCACAGATACGCAGTATTTT. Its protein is CATSLGRGTDTQYF.